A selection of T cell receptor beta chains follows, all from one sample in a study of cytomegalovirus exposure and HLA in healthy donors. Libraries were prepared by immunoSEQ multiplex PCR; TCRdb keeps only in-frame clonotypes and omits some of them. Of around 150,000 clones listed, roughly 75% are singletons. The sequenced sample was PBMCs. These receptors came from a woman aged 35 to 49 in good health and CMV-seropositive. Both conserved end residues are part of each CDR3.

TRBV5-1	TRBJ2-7	CASSLARDRGGYEQYF
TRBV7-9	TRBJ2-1	CASSFGTSGRNEQFF
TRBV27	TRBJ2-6	CASSSRGGSDQHRSSGANVLTF
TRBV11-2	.	CASSPPSDEQYF
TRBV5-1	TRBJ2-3	CASSSGIPADTQYF
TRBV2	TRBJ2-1	CASSEAHGLNEQFF
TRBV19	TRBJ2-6	CASSLSGANVLTF
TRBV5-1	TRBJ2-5	CASSKGQQETQYF
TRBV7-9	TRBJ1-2	CASSLAGGNYGYTF
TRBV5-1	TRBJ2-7	CASKSDSYEQYF
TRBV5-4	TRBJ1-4	CASSIQQGRNEKLFF
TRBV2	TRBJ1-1	CATREGILPEAFF
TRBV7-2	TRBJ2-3	CASSLEWIANTQYF
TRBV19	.	CASRPYGTDSYEQYF
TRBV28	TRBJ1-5	CASSPTTGWVNQPQHF
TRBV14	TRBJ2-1	CASTPRTGAVNEQFF
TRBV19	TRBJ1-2	CASSRDRARGYTF
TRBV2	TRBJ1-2	CASGLDSWGYTF
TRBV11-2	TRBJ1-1	CASSFLYGGRGTEAFF
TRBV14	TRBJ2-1	CASSQGTSDYNEQFF
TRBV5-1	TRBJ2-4	CASSSPQGQRLGIQYF
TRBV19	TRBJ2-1	CASSIGRIGGGQNEQFF